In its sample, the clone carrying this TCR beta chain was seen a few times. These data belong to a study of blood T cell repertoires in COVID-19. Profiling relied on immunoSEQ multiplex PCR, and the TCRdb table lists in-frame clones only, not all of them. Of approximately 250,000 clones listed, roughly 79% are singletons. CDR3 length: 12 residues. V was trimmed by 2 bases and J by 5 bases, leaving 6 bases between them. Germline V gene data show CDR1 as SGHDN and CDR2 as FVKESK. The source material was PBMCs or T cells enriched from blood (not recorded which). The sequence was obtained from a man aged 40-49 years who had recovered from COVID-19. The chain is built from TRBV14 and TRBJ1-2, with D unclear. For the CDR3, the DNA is TGTGCCAGCAGCCAAAATCGGTATGGCTACACCTTC. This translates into CASSQNRYGYTF.